This is a list of T cell receptor beta chains from one sample in a study of shared T cell receptors in the human thymus. The method was immunoSEQ multiplex PCR; TCRdb's version includes in-frame clones alone and lacks a portion of them. The table has around 340,000 clones, approximately 95% seen once. Sequencing used thymocytes. The source of these receptors is a human donor. Both conserved end residues are part of each CDR3. Fields, in order: clone size, V gene, J gene, D gene, CDR3 DNA, CDR3 protein. A D gene is named only where the DNA matches it firmly. Only part of the rows carry a size: once, few, many, or a class if the clone is expanded.

>NA|TRBV14|TRBJ2-3|TRBD2
TGTGCCAGCAGCCAAGAACGGCTAGCGGGAATGGGGAGCACAGATACGCAGTATTTT
CASSQERLAGMGSTDTQYF
>NA|TRBV9|TRBJ2-2|NA
TGTGCCAGCAGCGCCCTGGCCGGCGGGGGGACAGACACCGGGGAGCTGTTTTTT
CASSALAGGGTDTGELFF
>NA|TRBV5-8|TRBJ2-7|NA
TGTGCCAGCAGCTTGGGGCGGGCGCTCTACGAGCAGTACTTC
CASSLGRALYEQYF
>once|TRBV28|TRBJ2-7|TRBD1
TGTGCCAGCAGTCACGACAGGGCCCCTTCCTACGAGCAGTACTTC
CASSHDRAPSYEQYF
>NA|TRBV6-4|TRBJ2-7|TRBD1
TGTGCCAGCAGTGACGGGACAGGGGGCGAGCAGTACTTC
CASSDGTGGEQYF
>NA|TRBV6-5|TRBJ2-7|NA
TGTGCCAGCATAGTCGAACAGTACTTC
CASIVEQYF
>NA|TRBV10-3|TRBJ2-4|TRBD1
TGTGCCATCAGTGAGAGGATGACAGGGGGCCGAGGAAACATTCAGTACTTC
CAISERMTGGRGNIQYF
>NA|TRBV10-2|TRBJ2-1|TRBD2
TGCGCCAGCAGTGAACGCGGCGGGAGGCGTCCCATCAGCTCCTACAATGAGCAGTTCTTC
CASSERGGRRPISSYNEQFF
>NA|TRBV5-4|TRBJ2-5|NA
TGTGCCAGCAGCTTGGCAAGGGTCCGCGTGGAGACCCAGTACTTC
CASSLARVRVETQYF
>once|TRBV4-1|TRBJ2-4|NA
TGCGCCAGCAGCCAGAGGGGTGGGTCGGAAGCCAAAAACATTCAGTACTTC
CASSQRGGSEAKNIQYF
>NA|TRBV27|TRBJ2-2|NA
TGTGCCAGCAGTTTGGAGACTCATGACAAGACCGGGGAGCTGTTTTTT
CASSLETHDKTGELFF
>NA|TRBV11-2|TRBJ2-1|NA
TGTGCCAGCAGCTTAGCCAAGGGGGAGGGCCCAAATGAGCAGTTCTTC
CASSLAKGEGPNEQFF
>NA|TRBV19|TRBJ1-2|NA
TGTGCCAGTAGTAGGGGGAGTACTAACTATGGCTACACCTTC
CASSRGSTNYGYTF
>NA|TRBV11-3|TRBJ1-1|NA
TGTGCCAGCAGCTTAATGGAGGACACTGAAGCTTTCTTT
CASSLMEDTEAFF
>NA|TRBV10-3|TRBJ2-1|TRBD2
TGTGCCATCAGCGGTAGCGGGAGGAGCGATGAGCAGTTCTTC
CAISGSGRSDEQFF
>NA|TRBV28|TRBJ1-2|NA
TGTGCCAGCAGTTTATCAAAAGGGGGATATGGCTACACCTTC
CASSLSKGGYGYTF
>NA|TRBV13|TRBJ2-6|NA
TGTGCCAGCAGCATACGGACAGTCTCTGGGGCCAACGTCCTGACTTTC
CASSIRTVSGANVLTF
>NA|TRBV14|TRBJ2-3|TRBD1
TGTGCCAGCAGCCTGGACAGGGTCCCAGATACGCAGTATTTT
CASSLDRVPDTQYF
>NA|TRBV29-1|TRBJ2-3|TRBD2
TGCAGCGTTACGCCGGGCGGGAGGGAAGCAGATACGCAGTATTTT
CSVTPGGREADTQYF
>NA|TRBV2|TRBJ2-1|TRBD2
TGTGCCAGCAGGGGACTAGCGGGAGTCTACAATGAGCAGTTCTTC
CASRGLAGVYNEQFF
>NA|TRBV28|TRBJ1-5|NA
TGTGCCAGCAGCTATTCCCTGAGGGCCGGAACCGGGTTTATTGAGAATCAGCCCCAGCATTTT
CASSYSLRAGTGFIENQPQHF
>NA|TRBV27|TRBJ1-2|NA
TGTGCCAGCAGCCGTCTCAGGACAGCTAACTATGGCTACACCTTC
CASSRLRTANYGYTF
>once|TRBV28|TRBJ2-5|TRBD2
TGTGCCAGCCGGCAGGGGTTTCTAGCGGGAGGGCCTGAGACCCAGTACTTC
CASRQGFLAGGPETQYF
>NA|TRBV28|TRBJ2-5|NA
TGTGCCAGCAGTTGTAAGGAGACCCAGTACTTC
CASSCKETQYF
>NA|TRBV7-6|TRBJ1-2|NA
TGTGCCAGCAGCTTAGGGGTTTCCAGGACCGTCTATGGCTACACCTTC
CASSLGVSRTVYGYTF
>NA|TRBV27|TRBJ1-2|NA
TGTGCCAGCAGTTTAACCGTATGGGACTATGGCTACACCTTC
CASSLTVWDYGYTF
>NA|TRBV29-1|TRBJ2-5|NA
TGCAGCGTTGACCTTACTGGCTTCCCGGAGACCCAGTACTTC
CSVDLTGFPETQYF
>NA|TRBV27|TRBJ2-5|TRBD1
TGTGCCAGCAGTTTATCCAGGGGGAAGGAGACCCAGTACTTC
CASSLSRGKETQYF
>NA|TRBV6-5|TRBJ1-2|TRBD1
TGTGCCAGCAGACGCGAGACACAGGGGGCGGGCGGCTACACCTTC
CASRRETQGAGGYTF
>NA|TRBV19|TRBJ2-7|NA
TGTGCCAGTAGTATAGGAGCACGCGAGCAGTACTTC
CASSIGAREQYF
>NA|TRBV7-2|TRBJ2-7|TRBD2
TGTGCCAGCAGCTTAGGAAGGGTGGAAGCGGGAGTAAACCCCTACGAGCAGTACTTC
CASSLGRVEAGVNPYEQYF
>once|TRBV27|TRBJ2-1|NA
TGTGCCAGCACCCTGGATAGGAGCTCCTACAATGAGCAGTTCTTC
CASTLDRSSYNEQFF
>NA|TRBV7-9|TRBJ2-5|NA
TGTGCCAGCAGCTTATCTAGGGTCCAAGAGACCCAGTACTTC
CASSLSRVQETQYF
>once|TRBV19|TRBJ1-1|NA
TGTGCCAGTAGTGGTTGGGCGTTGCGATTAGCTTTCTTT
CASSGWALRLAFF
>NA|TRBV28|TRBJ2-6|TRBD1
TGTGCCAGCAGACCGGGCGGACAGGGGGCGCGGGGGGCCAACGTCCTGACTTTC
CASRPGGQGARGANVLTF
>NA|TRBV6-5|TRBJ1-5|TRBD1
TGTGCCAGCAGCTCGACAGGGGGCGGGAGTCAGCCCCAGCATTTT
CASSSTGGGSQPQHF
>NA|TRBV7-2|TRBJ2-7|NA
TGTGCCAGCAGCTTTGAACCTCTAGGGACGCTCTCCTACGAGCAGTACTTC
CASSFEPLGTLSYEQYF
>NA|TRBV6-1|TRBJ2-2|NA
TGTGCCAGCAGTGAAGGACAGGACCCTTACACCGGGGAGCTGTTTTTT
CASSEGQDPYTGELFF
>NA|TRBV15|TRBJ2-7|TRBD2
TGTGCCACCAGCACCACCCTAACCCGGACTAGTTGGTACGAGCAGTACTTC
CATSTTLTRTSWYEQYF
>NA|TRBV7-2|TRBJ2-7|TRBD2
TGTGCCAGCAGCTTAGCGGTCGGACTAGCGGGAGACCACGAGCAGTACTTC
CASSLAVGLAGDHEQYF